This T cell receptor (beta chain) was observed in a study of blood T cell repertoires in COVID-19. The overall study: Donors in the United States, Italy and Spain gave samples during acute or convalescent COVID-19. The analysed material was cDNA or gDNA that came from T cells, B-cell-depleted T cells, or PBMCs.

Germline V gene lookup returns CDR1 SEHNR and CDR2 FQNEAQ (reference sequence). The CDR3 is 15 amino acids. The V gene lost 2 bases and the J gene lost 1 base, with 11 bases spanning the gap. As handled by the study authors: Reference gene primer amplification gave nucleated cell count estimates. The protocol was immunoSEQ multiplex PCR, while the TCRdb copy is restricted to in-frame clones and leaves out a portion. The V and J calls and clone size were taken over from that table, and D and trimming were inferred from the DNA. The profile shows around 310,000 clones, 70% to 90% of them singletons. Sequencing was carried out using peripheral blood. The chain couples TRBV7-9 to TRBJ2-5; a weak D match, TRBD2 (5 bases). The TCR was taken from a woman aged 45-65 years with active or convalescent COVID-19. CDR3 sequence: CASSLKVGAQETQYF. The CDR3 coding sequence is TGTGCCAGCAGCTTAAAAGTGGGAGCCCAAGAGACCCAGTACTTC.